This passage covers 10 T cell receptor beta chains from one sample sequenced in a study of shared T cell receptors in the human thymus. Data came from immunoSEQ multiplex PCR; TCRdb stores just in-frame clones and leaves some out. The sample comprises about 710,000 clones, roughly 86% of which are singletons, and roughly 0.0089% rests with the top ten. The same data also contributed to another study, on human thymus T cells.

Sequencing used thymocytes. The origin of the receptors is a boy in the first two years of life with a congenital heart defect.

The rearrangement joins TRBV5-1 to TRBJ2-7; TRBD1 matches at 9 bases. V lost 6 bases to trimming and J lost 2 bases; unmatched junction nucleotides: 6. There are 14 residues in the CDR3. CDR1 and CDR2 from the germline V gene are SGHRS and YFSETQ. CDR3 protein: CASTTGTGTYEQYF. DNA of the CDR3: TGCGCCAGCACAACCGGGACAGGGACCTACGAGCAGTACTTC.

The chain combines TRBV7-3 with TRBJ2-7, with D hard to call. Germline V gene data show CDR1 as SGHTA and CDR2 as FQGTGA. The CDR3 length is 13 residues. The V gene lost 0 bases and the J gene lost 5 bases, with 8 bases spanning the gap. The DNA for the CDR3 is TGTGCCAGCAGCTTAACCTCCTTTGACGAGCAGTACTTC. It encodes CASSLTSFDEQYF.

V gene TRBV15 combines with J gene TRBJ2-5, with TRBD2 matching over 8 bases. After removal of 4 bases from V and 6 bases from J, the junction contained 13 bases not matched to a gene. Germline assignment: CDR1 LNHNV and CDR2 YYDKDF (reference sequence). The CDR3 loop spans 16 amino acids. CDR3 DNA: TGTGCCACCAGCACCCCCACCGGGGGGGGCGAAAAGACCCAGTACTTC. It is translated as CATSTPTGGGEKTQYF.

The gene calls are TRBV7-9 and TRBJ1-2; D is ambiguous. The CDR3 spans 15 residues. V lost 1 base and J 3 bases, leaving 12 bases between the germline ends. Per the germline V gene, CDR1 is SEHNR and CDR2 is FQNEAQ (reference sequence). The CDR3 protein is CASSLDISADYGYTF. CDR3 nucleotide sequence: TGTGCCAGCAGCTTAGATATTAGCGCAGACTATGGCTACACCTTC.

The chain combines TRBV6-1 with TRBJ2-2; D possibly corresponds to TRBD1 (5 bases). V was trimmed by 2 bases and J by 0 bases, leaving 16 bases between them. This CDR3 is built from 18 residues. CDR1 and CDR2 (germline): MNHNS, SASEGT. The CDR3 sequence: CASSERIVRAPNTGELFF. Here the CDR3 DNA reads TGTGCCAGCAGTGAACGTATTGTCAGGGCCCCGAACACCGGGGAGCTGTTTTTT.

This clone was detected once. The genes are TRBV6-5 and TRBJ1-2; 8 positions agree with TRBD1. The germline CDR1 and CDR2 sequences are MNHEY and SVGAGI. The CDR3 is made up of 13 amino acids. V lost 6 bases to trimming and J lost 8 bases; unmatched junction nucleotides: 8. Here the CDR3 reads CASRGTGQDGYTF. In DNA form, the CDR3 reads TGTGCCAGCAGGGGGACAGGCCAAGACGGCTACACCTTC.

Comments on this clone: This same CDR3 is encoded by further DNA sequences in the sample. Written as DNA, the CDR3 is TGTGCCAGCAGCGCCACAGGGAATCAGCCCCAGCATTTT. Amino acid sequence: CASSATGNQPQHF. V gene TRBV9 combines with J gene TRBJ1-5; tentatively, D is TRBD1 (6 bases). V was clipped by 3 bases and J by 4 bases, with 8 bases between them. CDR3 length equals 13 residues. CDR1 SGDLS and CDR2 YYNGEE come from the germline V gene.

This rearrangement joins TRBV19 to TRBJ1-5; 7 positions agree with TRBD1. Germline assignment: CDR1 LNHDA and CDR2 SQIVND (reference sequence). Trimming removed 9 bases from V and 9 bases from J; junction bases left unmatched: 8. The length of the CDR3 is 12 residues. CDR3 protein: CASGTAERPQHF. The CDR3 bases are TGTGCCAGCGGGACAGCGGAAAGGCCCCAGCATTTT.

The chain combines TRBV28 with TRBJ2-1; possibly TRBD1 for D (6 bases). Germline V gene lookup returns CDR1 MDHEN and CDR2 SYDVKM. The CDR3 is 16 amino acids. V lost 7 bases and J 7 bases, leaving 23 bases between the germline ends. In DNA form, the CDR3 reads TGTGCCAGCAACAGATACAGGGAAAAGGGAAAAAATGAGCAGTTCTTC. Its translation: CASNRYREKGKNEQFF.

The chain uses TRBV5-1 and TRBJ2-3; possibly TRBD2 for D (7 bases). The length of the CDR3 is 13 residues. Trimming removed 1 base from V and 6 bases from J, with 9 bases in between. The germline gives CDR1 SGHRS, CDR2 YFSETQ. The CDR3 here is CASSLKGGDTQYF. The CDR3, as DNA: TGCGCCAGCAGCTTGAAGGGGGGGGATACGCAGTATTTT.